Shown below are 23 T cell receptor beta chains from a single sample sequenced in a study of OX40 agonist ivuxolimab in advanced cancers. Data came from immunoSEQ multiplex PCR; TCRdb stores just in-frame clones and leaves some out. The data hold approximately 52,000 clones, with 90% to 95% observed a single time. Sequencing used CD4+ or CD8+ T cells sorted from blood, obtained in a trial of the OX40 agonist ivuxolimab. All receptors derive from an adult with an advanced solid tumor such as melanoma, head and neck, liver or kidney cancer.

The chain combines TRBV28 with TRBJ1-2; TRBD1 aligns across 7 bases. Germline CDR1 and CDR2: MDHEN and SYDVKM. CDR3 size: 12 residues. V lost 6 bases to trimming and J lost 6 bases; unmatched junction nucleotides: 4. CDR3 amino acids: CASRDREDGYTF. The CDR3 DNA reads TGTGCCAGCAGAGACAGGGAAGATGGCTACACCTTC.

V usage is TRBV11-3 and J usage is TRBJ2-7; 10 bases are shared with TRBD2. This CDR3 comprises 18 residues. The germline CDR1 and CDR2 sequences are SGHNT and YENEEA. V shed 0 bases and J 2 bases; nucleotides not matched to a gene: 10. The CDR3 bases are TGTGCCAGCAGCTTAGAGGTCCTAGCGGGAGATTTCCCCTACGAGCAGTACTTC. This gives the protein CASSLEVLAGDFPYEQYF.

V gene TRBV6-5 combines with J gene TRBJ2-7; 7 bases match TRBD1. The V gene's germline CDR1 is MNHEY and CDR2 SVGAGI. The junction had 4 bases not matched to a gene; V was cut back by 5 bases and J by 6 bases. This CDR3 is built from 12 residues. The CDR3 region has the DNA TGTGCCAGCAGTCAAAGACAGGGCGAGCAGTACTTC. Translated, it gives CASSQRQGEQYF.

The rearrangement joins TRBV7-2 to TRBJ2-7; TRBD2 matches 8 bases. This CDR3 region has 18 residues. Germline CDR1 reads SGHTA; CDR2 reads FQGNSA. After removal of 1 base from V and 5 bases from J, the junction contained 16 bases not matched to a gene. As DNA, the CDR3 is TGTGCCAGCAGCTTAGATGCCCGCACTATAGCGGGATCCCACGAGCAGTACTTC. This encodes CASSLDARTIAGSHEQYF.

The V and J genes are TRBV29-1 and TRBJ2-3, with a weak D call TRBD2 (6 bases). From germline, CDR1 is SQVTM and CDR2 ANQGSEA. Trimming cost V 2 bases and J 3 bases, with 12 bases left between them. This CDR3 comprises 14 residues. CDR3 coding DNA: TGCAGCGTTGAACCCGGGAGAGGGACAGATACGCAGTATTTT. Amino acid sequence: CSVEPGRGTDTQYF.

The rearrangement joins TRBV29-1 to TRBJ2-7; 15 nucleotides agree with TRBD2. The CDR3 runs to 16 residues. Germline CDR1 is SQVTM and CDR2 is ANQGSEA. Trimming removed 4 bases from V and 0 bases from J; junction bases left unmatched: 4. Here the CDR3 reads CSVVGLAGGPSYEQYF. The CDR3 DNA reads as TGCAGCGTTGTAGGACTAGCGGGAGGGCCCTCCTACGAGCAGTACTTC.

This chain links TRBV7-2 with TRBJ2-3, with D uncertain. The CDR3 is 14 amino acids. V was pared by 4 bases and J by 5 bases, with 13 bases between. Germline-derived CDR1 and CDR2 are SGHTA and FQGNSA. CDR3 DNA: TGTGCCAGCAGCTGGGGTAGGGTCCGAGATACGCAGTATTTT. This encodes CASSWGRVRDTQYF.

The rearrangement uses TRBV11-2 and TRBJ2-7; 8 positions match TRBD2. The CDR3 totals 16 residues. V shed 5 bases and J 0 bases; nucleotides not matched to a gene: 9. Germline lookup yields CDR1 SGHAT and CDR2 FQNNGV. The CDR3, as DNA: TGTGCCAGCAGCCATACTAGCGGTCCCAGCTCCTACGAGCAGTACTTC. It yields the protein CASSHTSGPSSYEQYF.

CDR3 DNA sequence: TGTGCCAGCAGTTACCAGGGTGGTCAGCCCCAGCATTTT. Translation gives CASSYQGGQPQHF. The V gene is TRBV5-8, the J gene TRBJ1-5; TRBD1 might be the D (5 bases). The ends were cut back, 5 bases at V and 6 bases at J, with 12 bases in the middle. This CDR3 has 13 amino acids. From germline, CDR1 is SGHTS and CDR2 YDEGEE.

A single count supports this clone. This chain uses TRBV14 with TRBJ2-3; no reliable D call. Trimming removed 2 bases at V and 4 bases at J, with 4 bases between. CDR1 SGHDN and CDR2 FVKESK come from the germline V gene. The CDR3 is 12 residues long. The DNA of the CDR3 is TGTGCCAGCAGCCAACAAGCAGATACGCAGTATTTT. Protein sequence: CASSQQADTQYF.

Worth noting for this clone: A junction boundary mismatches the germline segment, possibly from a read error. This chain links TRBV5-5 with TRBJ2-7; the D gene is possibly TRBD1 (6 bases). Germline V gene data show CDR1 as SGHKS and CDR2 as YYEKEE (reference sequence). The CDR3 spans 17 residues. This CDR3 reads CASSLTASFTGSSEQYF. CDR3 bases: TGTGCCAGCAGCTTGACGGCTAGCTTTACAGGGTCCTCCGAGCAGTACTTC. Together with reference TRBV5-5 and TRBJ2-7, the CDR3 gives the full variable domain: DAGVTQSPTHLIKTRGQQVTLRCSPISGHKSVSWYQQVLGQGPQFIFQYYEKEERGRGNFPDRFSARQFPNYSSELNVNALLLGDSALYLCASSLTASFTGSSEQYFGPGTRLTVT.

A remark on this clone: A junction end diverges from the germline sequence, so it may reflect a read error. The genes are TRBV2 and TRBJ1-1, with 7 bases aligning to TRBD1. This CDR3 is 15 amino acids long. Germline CDR1 is SNHLY and CDR2 is FYNNEI. The CDR3 bases are TGTGCCAGCAGCGAAGAGACAGGGAAGAACACTGAAGCTTTCTTT. As protein: CASSEETGKNTEAFF.

Comments on this clone: In the same sample, other DNA sequences code for this CDR3. The chain is built from TRBV4-1 and TRBJ1-2; TRBD1 matches at 10 bases. J gave up 5 bases and V 4 bases, and 4 bases lay outside the gene matches. Germline loops: CDR1 MGHRA, CDR2 YSYEKL. The CDR3 is made up of 14 amino acids. CDR3 nucleotide sequence: TGCGCCAGCAGCCCCAGGACAGGGGGATATGGCTACACCTTC. It translates to CASSPRTGGYGYTF.

The chain joins TRBV4-2 to TRBJ2-1, with D possibly called TRBD1 or TRBD2 (5 bases each). CDR1 is LGHNA, CDR2 YNFKEQ, per germline. The CDR3 totals 16 residues. Trimming took 5 bases from V and 0 from J, leaving 14 bases between them. CDR3 coding DNA: TGTGCCAGCAGCACCCGGGACGTAAGCTCCTACAATGAGCAGTTCTTC. Amino acids: CASSTRDVSSYNEQFF.

The chain uses TRBV6-1 and TRBJ1-5, with 7 bases identical to TRBD1. J lost 7 bases, V lost 3 bases, and 12 bases had no gene match. The germline V gene has CDR1 MNHNS and CDR2 SASEGT. There are 16 residues in the CDR3. The CDR3 DNA reads TGTGCCAGCAGTGAGGGGATAGGGACAGTGAACCAGCCCCAGCATTTT. Protein: CASSEGIGTVNQPQHF.

The rearrangement links TRBV29-1 to TRBJ2-7, with TRBD2 identical over 8 bases. With V trimmed by 4 bases and J by 2 bases, 4 bases remained unmatched. Germline V lookup: CDR1 SQVTM, CDR2 ANQGSEA. The CDR3 length is 13 residues. CDR3 nucleotide sequence: TGCAGCGTTGGCGGGGGGACCACCTACGAGCAGTACTTC. Translating gives CSVGGGTTYEQYF.

The rearrangement uses TRBV4-1 and TRBJ2-7; D may correspond to TRBD1 or TRBD2 (5 bases each). CDR1 MGHRA and CDR2 YSYEKL come from the germline V gene. The V end was cut by 4 bases, the J end by 5 bases, with 21 bases between. CDR3 size: 16 residues. This CDR3 reads CASSPPRGAGLHEQYF. The CDR3 nucleotides are TGCGCCAGCAGCCCACCCCGAGGGGCAGGGCTACACGAGCAGTACTTC.

The genes are TRBV9 and TRBJ2-1; possibly TRBD1 or TRBD2 for D (5 bases each). V lost 0 bases and J 7 bases, leaving 14 bases between the germline ends. Germline V gene data show CDR1 as SGDLS and CDR2 as YYNGEE. The length of the CDR3 is 15 residues. The CDR3 loop reads CASSVVGTGGNEQFF. CDR3 nucleotide sequence: TGTGCCAGCAGCGTAGTCGGGACCGGAGGAAATGAGCAGTTCTTC.

This clone occurred once. The CDR3 DNA is TGTGCCAGCAGCTTAGTGGGCCAGGGGAACGAGCAGTACTTC. The encoded protein is CASSLVGQGNEQYF. V and J are TRBV7-9 and TRBJ2-7, with a weak D call TRBD1 (6 bases). From germline, CDR1 is SEHNR and CDR2 FQNEAQ (reference sequence). The CDR3 has 14 amino acids. V lost 1 base and J 5 bases, leaving 12 bases between the germline ends.

This chain uses TRBV27 with TRBJ2-3; D is unresolved. From germline, CDR1 is MNHEY and CDR2 SMNVEV (reference sequence). This CDR3 region has 11 residues. The V end lost 10 bases, the J end lost 3 bases, and 8 bases lay between the germline ends. This CDR3 reads CATHTTDTQYF. The CDR3 coding sequence is TGTGCCACCCATACGACAGATACGCAGTATTTT.

This sequence joins TRBV27 and TRBJ2-2, with 9 bases lining up with TRBD2. This CDR3 is 18 amino acids long. CDR1 is MNHEY and CDR2 is SMNVEV in the germline V gene (reference sequence). V gave up 4 bases and J gave up 4 bases; unmatched junction bases: 13. CDR3 region: CASSWLAGDQRGTGELFF. The CDR3 nucleotides are TGTGCCAGCAGTTGGTTAGCGGGAGACCAGAGGGGCACCGGGGAGCTGTTTTTT.

The V gene is TRBV10-3, the J gene TRBJ1-1, with a possible D match to TRBD1 (5 bases). Germline lookup yields CDR1 ENHRY and CDR2 SYGVKD. The CDR3 contains 11 residues. V dropped 10 bases and J dropped 4 bases, with 10 bases sitting between them. Written as DNA, the CDR3 is TGTGCCACAGAGGGGAGCACTGAAGCTTTCTTT. It encodes CATEGSTEAFF.

The chain joins TRBV7-9 to TRBJ2-3; D unresolved. Looked up from germline, CDR1 is SEHNR and CDR2 is FQNEAQ (reference sequence). V was cut by 5 bases and J by 3 bases, with 9 bases left in between. This CDR3 region has 13 residues. The CDR3 nucleotides read TGTGCCAGCAGCCCCGGGCAGACAGATACGCAGTATTTT. This translates into CASSPGQTDTQYF.